This T cell receptor (beta chain) is drawn from a study of T cell repertoires in cytomegalovirus infection. Study-level background: Evidence of both CMV infection and a matching HLA type came from public TCR beta signatures.

This clonotype was picked up a small number of times. The antigen is not known. This CDR3 region has 14 residues. V lost 1 base and J lost 2, with 9 bases in between. Germline values: CDR1 LGHNA, CDR2 YNFKEQ. TCRdb recomputed calls from the reads with MiXCR, one row per CDR3 protein. This sample carries around 95,000 distinct CDR3 sequences, 25% to 35% of them seen once, and the ten largest clones take more than 70%. The chain combines TRBV4-2 with TRBJ2-7; D uncertain. The input for sequencing was CD8+ T cells from cultured PBMCs, taken from culture after CMV antigen stimulation. The sequence was collected from a human donor in good health (CMV status not recorded). Some clones in this sample may be carry-over from other donors' samples. The CDR3 region has the DNA TGTGCCAGCAGCCAAGCGGGCCAAACCTACGAGCAGTACTTC. Its protein product is CASSQAGQTYEQYF.